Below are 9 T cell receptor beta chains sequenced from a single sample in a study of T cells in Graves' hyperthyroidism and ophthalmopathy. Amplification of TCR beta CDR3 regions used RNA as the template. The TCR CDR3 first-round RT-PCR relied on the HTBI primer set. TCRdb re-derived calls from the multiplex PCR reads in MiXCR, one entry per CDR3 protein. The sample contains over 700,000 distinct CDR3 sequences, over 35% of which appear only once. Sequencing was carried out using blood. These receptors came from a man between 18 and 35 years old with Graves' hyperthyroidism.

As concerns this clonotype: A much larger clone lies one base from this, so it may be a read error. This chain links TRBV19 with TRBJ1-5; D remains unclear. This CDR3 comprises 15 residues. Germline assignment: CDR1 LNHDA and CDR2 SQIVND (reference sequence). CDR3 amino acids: CASGIEDDGLKPQHF. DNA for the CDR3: TGTGCCAGTGGTATAGAGGATGACGGCCTCAAGCCCCAGCATTTT.

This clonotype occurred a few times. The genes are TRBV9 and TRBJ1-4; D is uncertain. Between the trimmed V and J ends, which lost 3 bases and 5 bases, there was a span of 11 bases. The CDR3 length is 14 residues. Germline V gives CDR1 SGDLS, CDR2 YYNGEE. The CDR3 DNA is TGTGCCAGCAGCGGATCACGGGTAAATGAAAAACTGTTTTTT. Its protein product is CASSGSRVNEKLFF.

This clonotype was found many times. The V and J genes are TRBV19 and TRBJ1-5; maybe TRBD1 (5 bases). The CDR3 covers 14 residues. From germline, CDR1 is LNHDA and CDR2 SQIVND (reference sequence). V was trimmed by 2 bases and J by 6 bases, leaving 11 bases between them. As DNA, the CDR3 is TGTGCCAGTAGTATAATAGGGGAGGGTCAGCCCCAGCATTTT. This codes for CASSIIGEGQPQHF.

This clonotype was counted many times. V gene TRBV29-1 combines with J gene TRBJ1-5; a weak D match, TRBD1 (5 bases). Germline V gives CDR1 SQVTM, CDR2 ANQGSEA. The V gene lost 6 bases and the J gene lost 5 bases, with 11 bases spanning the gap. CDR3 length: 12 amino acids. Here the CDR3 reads CSVWDGDQPQHF. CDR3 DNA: TGCAGCGTCTGGGACGGAGATCAGCCCCAGCATTTT.

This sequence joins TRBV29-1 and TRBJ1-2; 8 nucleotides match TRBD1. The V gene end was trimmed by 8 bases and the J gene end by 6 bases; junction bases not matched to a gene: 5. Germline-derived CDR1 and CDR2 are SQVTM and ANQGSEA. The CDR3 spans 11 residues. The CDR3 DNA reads TGCAGCATAAGGACAGGGCATGGCTACACCTTC. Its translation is CSIRTGHGYTF.

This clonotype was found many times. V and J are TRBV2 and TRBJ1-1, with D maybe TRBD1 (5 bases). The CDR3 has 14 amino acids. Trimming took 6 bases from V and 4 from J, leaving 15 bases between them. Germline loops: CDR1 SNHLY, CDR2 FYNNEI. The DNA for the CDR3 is TGTGCCAGCAGGCGGTCGGGGCAAGGCACTGAAGCTTTCTTT. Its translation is CASRRSGQGTEAFF.

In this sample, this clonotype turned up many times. In nucleotides, the CDR3 is TGCAGTGCTAGAAGCCGGGACAGGGTGGAAGCTTTCTTT. Translated: CSARSRDRVEAFF. The chain uses TRBV20-1 and TRBJ1-1, with TRBD1 identical over 9 bases. Germline values: CDR1 DFQATT, CDR2 SNEGSKA (reference sequence). Unmatched junction bases numbered 6, after V lost 2 bases and J lost 8 bases. The CDR3 is made up of 13 amino acids.

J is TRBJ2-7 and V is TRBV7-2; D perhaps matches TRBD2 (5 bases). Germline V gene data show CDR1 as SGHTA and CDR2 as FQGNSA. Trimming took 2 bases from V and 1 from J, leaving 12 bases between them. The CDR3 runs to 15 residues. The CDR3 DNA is TGTGCCAGCAGCTTATGGTCTGGCGGGTCCTACGAGCAGTACTTC. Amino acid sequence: CASSLWSGGSYEQYF.

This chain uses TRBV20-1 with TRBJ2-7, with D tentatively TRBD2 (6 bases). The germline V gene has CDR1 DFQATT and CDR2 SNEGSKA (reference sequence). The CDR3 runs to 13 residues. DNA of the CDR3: TGCAGCCCAAGGGAGGCCCGTACCTACGAGCAGTACTTC. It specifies CSPREARTYEQYF.